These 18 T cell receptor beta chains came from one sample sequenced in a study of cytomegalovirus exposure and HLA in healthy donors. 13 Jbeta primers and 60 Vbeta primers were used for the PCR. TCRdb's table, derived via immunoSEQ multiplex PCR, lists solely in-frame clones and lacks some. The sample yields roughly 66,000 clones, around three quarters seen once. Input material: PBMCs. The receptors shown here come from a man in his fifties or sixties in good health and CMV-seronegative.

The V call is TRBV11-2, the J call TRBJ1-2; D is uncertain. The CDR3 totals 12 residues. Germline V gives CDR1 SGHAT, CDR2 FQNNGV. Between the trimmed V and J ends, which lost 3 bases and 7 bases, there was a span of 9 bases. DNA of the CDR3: TGTGCCAGCAGCTTGAGAAGCGGTGGCTACACCTTC. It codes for CASSLRSGGYTF.

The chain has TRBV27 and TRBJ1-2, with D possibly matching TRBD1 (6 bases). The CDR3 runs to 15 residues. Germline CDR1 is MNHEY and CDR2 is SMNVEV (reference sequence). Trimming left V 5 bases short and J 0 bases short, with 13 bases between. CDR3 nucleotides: TGTGCCAGCAGTGCCACAGGGACGACTAACTATGGCTACACCTTC. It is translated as CASSATGTTNYGYTF.

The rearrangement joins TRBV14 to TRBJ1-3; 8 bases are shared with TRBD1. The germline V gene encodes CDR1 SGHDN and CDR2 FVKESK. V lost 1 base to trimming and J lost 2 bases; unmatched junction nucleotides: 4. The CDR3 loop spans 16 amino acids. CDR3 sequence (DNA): TGTGCCAGCAGCCAAGCCGGGACAGGTGCTGGAAACACCATATATTTT. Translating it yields CASSQAGTGAGNTIYF.

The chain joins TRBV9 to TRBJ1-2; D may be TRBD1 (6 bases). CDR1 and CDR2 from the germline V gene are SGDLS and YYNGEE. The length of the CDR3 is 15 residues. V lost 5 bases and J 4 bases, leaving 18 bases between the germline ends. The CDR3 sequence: CASRGPRDISYGYTF. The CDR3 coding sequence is TGTGCCAGCAGGGGACCCCGGGACATCAGCTATGGCTACACCTTC.

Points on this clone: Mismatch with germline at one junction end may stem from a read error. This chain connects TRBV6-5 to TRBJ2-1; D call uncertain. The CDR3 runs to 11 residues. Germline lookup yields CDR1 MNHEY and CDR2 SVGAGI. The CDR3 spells CASSAYHEQFF. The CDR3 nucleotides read TGTGCCAGCAGTGCCTACCATGAGCAGTTCTTC.

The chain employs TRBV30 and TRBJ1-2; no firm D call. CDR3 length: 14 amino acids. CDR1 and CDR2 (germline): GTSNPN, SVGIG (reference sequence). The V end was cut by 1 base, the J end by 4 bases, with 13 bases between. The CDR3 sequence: CAWSAGVSTYGYTF. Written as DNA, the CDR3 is TGTGCCTGGAGTGCGGGTGTCTCGACCTATGGCTACACCTTC.

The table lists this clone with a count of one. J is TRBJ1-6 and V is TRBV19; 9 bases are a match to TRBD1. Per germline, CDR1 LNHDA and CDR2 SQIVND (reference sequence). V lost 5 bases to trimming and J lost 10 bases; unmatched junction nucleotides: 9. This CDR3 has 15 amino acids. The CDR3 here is CASSGGTGRKSPLHF. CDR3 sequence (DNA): TGTGCCAGTAGTGGAGGGACAGGGCGGAAATCACCCCTCCACTTT.

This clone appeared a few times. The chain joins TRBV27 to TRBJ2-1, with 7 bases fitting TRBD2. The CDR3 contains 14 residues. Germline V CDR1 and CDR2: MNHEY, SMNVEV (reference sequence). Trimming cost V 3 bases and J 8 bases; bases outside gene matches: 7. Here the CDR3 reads CASSFEVGGDEQFF. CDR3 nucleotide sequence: TGTGCCAGCAGTTTCGAGGTTGGGGGGGATGAGCAGTTCTTC.

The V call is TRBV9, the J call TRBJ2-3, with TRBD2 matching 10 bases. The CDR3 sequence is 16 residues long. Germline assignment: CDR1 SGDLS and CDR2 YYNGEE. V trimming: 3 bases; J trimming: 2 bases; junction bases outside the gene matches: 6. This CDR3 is CASSESGGGVTDTQYF. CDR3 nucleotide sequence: TGTGCCAGCAGCGAAAGCGGGGGGGGAGTCACAGATACGCAGTATTTT.

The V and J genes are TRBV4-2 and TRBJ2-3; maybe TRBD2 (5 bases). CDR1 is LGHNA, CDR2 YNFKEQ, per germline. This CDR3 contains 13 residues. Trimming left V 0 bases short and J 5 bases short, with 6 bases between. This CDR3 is CASSQDRGDTQYF. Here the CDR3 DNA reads TGTGCCAGCAGCCAAGATCGGGGAGATACGCAGTATTTT.

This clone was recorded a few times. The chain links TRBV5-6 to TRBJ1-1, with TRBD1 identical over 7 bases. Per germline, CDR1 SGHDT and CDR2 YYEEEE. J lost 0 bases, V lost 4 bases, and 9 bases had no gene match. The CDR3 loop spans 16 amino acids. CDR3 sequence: CASSLMTGTVNTEAFF. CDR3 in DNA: TGTGCCAGCAGCCTTATGACCGGGACAGTGAACACTGAAGCTTTCTTT.

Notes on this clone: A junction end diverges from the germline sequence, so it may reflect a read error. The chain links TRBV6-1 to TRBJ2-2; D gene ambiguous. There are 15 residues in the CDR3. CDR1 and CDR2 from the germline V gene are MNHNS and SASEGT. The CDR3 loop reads CASREGPGNTGELFF. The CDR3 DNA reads TGTGCCAGCAGGGAAGGTCCAGGTAACACCGGGGAGCTGTTTTTT.

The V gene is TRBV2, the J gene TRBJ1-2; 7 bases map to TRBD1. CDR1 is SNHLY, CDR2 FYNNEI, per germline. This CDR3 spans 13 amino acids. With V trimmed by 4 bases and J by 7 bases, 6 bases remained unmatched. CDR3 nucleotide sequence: TGTGCCAGCAGTGCTCCACAGGGGTTTGGCTACACCTTC. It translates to CASSAPQGFGYTF.

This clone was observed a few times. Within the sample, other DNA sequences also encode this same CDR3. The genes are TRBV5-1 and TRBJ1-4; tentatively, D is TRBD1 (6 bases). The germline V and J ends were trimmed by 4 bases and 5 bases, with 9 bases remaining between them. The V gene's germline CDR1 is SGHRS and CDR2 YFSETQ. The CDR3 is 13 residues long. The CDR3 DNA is TGCGCCAGCAGCCCGGGGGGCAATGAAAAACTGTTTTTT. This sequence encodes CASSPGGNEKLFF.

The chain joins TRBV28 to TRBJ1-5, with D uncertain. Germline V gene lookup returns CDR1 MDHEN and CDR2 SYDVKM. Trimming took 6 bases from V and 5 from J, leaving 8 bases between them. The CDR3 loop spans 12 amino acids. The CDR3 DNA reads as TGTGCCAGCAGCCGGGAGGATCAGCCCCAGCATTTT. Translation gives CASSREDQPQHF.

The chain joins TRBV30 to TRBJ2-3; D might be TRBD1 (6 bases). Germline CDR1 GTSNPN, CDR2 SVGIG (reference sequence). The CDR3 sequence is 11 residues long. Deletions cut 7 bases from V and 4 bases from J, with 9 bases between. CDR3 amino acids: CASGVPDTQYF. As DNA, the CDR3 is TGTGCCTCAGGGGTCCCAGATACGCAGTATTTT.

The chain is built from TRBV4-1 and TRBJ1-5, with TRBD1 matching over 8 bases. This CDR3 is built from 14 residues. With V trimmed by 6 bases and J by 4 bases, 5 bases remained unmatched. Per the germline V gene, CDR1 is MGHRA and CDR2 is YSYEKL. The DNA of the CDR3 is TGCGCCAGCAGACAGCAGGGGGCGAATCAGCCCCAGCATTTT. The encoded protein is CASRQQGANQPQHF.

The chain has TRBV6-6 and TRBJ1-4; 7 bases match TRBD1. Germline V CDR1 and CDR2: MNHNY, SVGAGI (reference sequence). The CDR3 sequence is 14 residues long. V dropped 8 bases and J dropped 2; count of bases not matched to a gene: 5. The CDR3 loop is CASGRGSTNEKLFF. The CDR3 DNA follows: TGTGCCAGCGGCAGGGGGAGCACTAATGAAAAACTGTTTTTT.